A selection of T cell receptor beta chains follows, all from one sample in a study of cytomegalovirus exposure and HLA in healthy donors. This table comes from immunoSEQ multiplex PCR, and its TCRdb copy is limited to in-frame clones, with some not included. There are approximately 160,000 clones in the sample; roughly 90% occur only once, and around 2.3% lies in the top ten. The sample comprised PBMCs. The receptor source for this set is a woman younger than 30 in good health and CMV-seronegative. The CDR3 runs from the conserved cysteine through the conserved F or W. Each record gives: V gene, D gene, J gene, clone size, CDR3 DNA, CDR3 protein. The D gene is left open where the match is weak. Size is omitted from some rows. Given values are once, few, many or a class for expanded clones.

>TRBV2|TRBD1|TRBJ2-7|.
TGTGCCAGCAGCCCCAGGGGACAGGGGGTATACGAGCAGTACTTC
CASSPRGQGVYEQYF
>TRBV18|.|TRBJ2-5|.
TGTGCCAGCGCAGACAGGTACCAAGAGACCCAGTACTTC
CASADRYQETQYF
>TRBV7-2|TRBD1|TRBJ1-1|.
TGTGCCAGCACCCAGACAGGGGCGAACACTGAAGCTTTCTTT
CASTQTGANTEAFF
>TRBV28|.|TRBJ1-2|few
TGTGCCAGCAGCCCACTAGAAGACTATGGCTACACCTTC
CASSPLEDYGYTF
>TRBV12-5|TRBD1|TRBJ1-5|.
TGTGCTAGTGGTTTGGTCCTGACAGGGAATGAGCCCCAGCATTTT
CASGLVLTGNEPQHF
>TRBV2|TRBD1|TRBJ2-7|.
TGTGCCAGCAGCTCCCGACGGACAGGGGAGGCCTACGAGCAGTACTTC
CASSSRRTGEAYEQYF
>TRBV4-2|TRBD1|TRBJ1-5|.
TGTGCCAGCAGCCGCTCTACAGGGGGAGGAAATCAGCCCCAGCATTTT
CASSRSTGGGNQPQHF
>TRBV9|TRBD2|TRBJ2-7|few
TGTGCCAGCAGCGCTTCGGGAGGGGCCCTGTACTTC
CASSASGGALYF
>TRBV19|TRBD1|TRBJ1-2|.
TGTGCCAGTACCCGGTCAGGGGGCCGGGACTATGGCTACACCTTC
CASTRSGGRDYGYTF
>TRBV4-3|TRBD2|TRBJ2-3|.
TGCGCCAGCAGCCAAGCAGGGCTAGCGGGAAGCACAGATACGCAGTATTTT
CASSQAGLAGSTDTQYF
>TRBV27|TRBD2|TRBJ2-1|.
TGTGCCAGCAGACTGAGCGGGAGGGATGAGCAGTTCTTC
CASRLSGRDEQFF
>TRBV6-1|TRBD1|TRBJ2-5|once
TGTGCCAGCAGACAGGGGGCAGGGGAGACCCAGTACTTC
CASRQGAGETQYF
>TRBV10-3|TRBD1|TRBJ2-2|many
TGTGCCGTGCCTCGAGACAGGGAGAACACCGGGGAGCTGTTTTTT
CAVPRDRENTGELFF
>TRBV4-3|TRBD2|TRBJ2-7|.
TGCGCCAGCAGCCAGGAACGGACTAGCGGGAGGGCCATGTACGAGCAGTACTTC
CASSQERTSGRAMYEQYF
>TRBV5-6|.|TRBJ1-3|.
TGTGCCAGCAGCTTAGGGGTCCGCTCTGGAAACACCATATATTTT
CASSLGVRSGNTIYF
>TRBV6-6|.|TRBJ2-4|.
TGTGCCAGCAGATCCGAGCAGGGGGCCAAAAACATTCAGTACTTC
CASRSEQGAKNIQYF
>TRBV5-6|TRBD1|TRBJ1-2|.
TGTGCCAGCAGCTTAGACAGGGCCGGGCCCTATGGCTACACCTTC
CASSLDRAGPYGYTF
>TRBV27|.|TRBJ1-1|.
TGTGCCAGCAGTTTATTCAGGGCCCCAGGTTTAGAAGCTTTCTTT
CASSLFRAPGLEAFF
>TRBV7-2|.|TRBJ1-1|.
TGTGCCAGCAGCTTGGGGGCCAGGACCACTGAAGCTTTCTTT
CASSLGARTTEAFF
>TRBV12-5|.|TRBJ1-1|.
TGTGCTAGTGGGATCGCGGGGGGGTTGGGCTCTAGCACTGAAGCTTTCTTT
CASGIAGGLGSSTEAFF
>TRBV6-1|.|TRBJ2-2|.
TGTGCCAGCAGTGAAGACGGCACCGGGGAGCTGTTTTTT
CASSEDGTGELFF
>TRBV5-6|TRBD1|TRBJ1-1|.
TGTGCCAGCACTGGACAGGGAACTGAAGCTTTCTTT
CASTGQGTEAFF
>TRBV6-1|.|TRBJ2-2|.
TGTGCCAGCAGTGAGAGTCCCACCGGGGAGCTGTTTTTT
CASSESPTGELFF
>TRBV6-5|.|TRBJ2-1|.
TGTGCCAGCAGTTACTCGACAAACAATGAGCAGTTCTTC
CASSYSTNNEQFF
>TRBV5-1|TRBD1|TRBJ1-1|.
TGCGCCAGCAGCCAGACCCCGGGACAGGGGGGAGTTAGCGGCACTGAAGCTTTCTTT
CASSQTPGQGGVSGTEAFF
>TRBV5-1|TRBD2|TRBJ2-1|.
TGCGCCAGCGGGGGTATAGCGGGAGTTTACAATGAGCAGTTCTTC
CASGGIAGVYNEQFF
>TRBV10-3|.|TRBJ1-1|.
TGTGCCAGCCACTTCAACAGGGTAGAGACCACTGAAGCTTTCTTT
CASHFNRVETTEAFF
>TRBV2|.|TRBJ2-3|.
TGTGCCAGCAGGCCACAGGGGGGGGCAGATACGCAGTATTTT
CASRPQGGADTQYF
>TRBV4-2|.|TRBJ1-1|.
TGTGCCAGCAGCCGCAGAGGGGGTTCCGGTTTGAACACTGAAGCTTTCTTT
CASSRRGGSGLNTEAFF
>TRBV12-5|.|TRBJ2-5|.
TGTGCTAGTGGTTTGGTTCGAGAGACCCAGTACTTC
CASGLVRETQYF
>TRBV11-2|.|TRBJ1-1|.
TGTGCCAGCAGCTTGGAACAGGGTTACACTGAAGCTTTCTTT
CASSLEQGYTEAFF
>TRBV7-8|TRBD1|TRBJ1-5|.
TGTGCCAGCAGCGCGATTCCCAACAGGGGGGCAGGGGACAATCAGCCCCAGCATTTT
CASSAIPNRGAGDNQPQHF
>TRBV9|TRBD2|TRBJ2-1|.
TGTGCCAGCAGCGTTCAAGGAGTTCAACTAGCGGGGAGCAACAATGAGCAGTTCTTC
CASSVQGVQLAGSNNEQFF
>TRBV5-8|TRBD1|TRBJ1-5|.
TGTGCCAGCAGTTCCCAAGACAGGGGGCAGGGACAGCCCCAGCATTTT
CASSSQDRGQGQPQHF
>TRBV27|.|TRBJ1-5|.
TGTGCCAGCAGTCCCAGGGATCGCAATCAGCCCCAGCATTTT
CASSPRDRNQPQHF
>TRBV7-9|.|TRBJ2-1|.
TGTGCCAGCAGCCCAGGACTTAGCTCCTACAATGAGCAGTTCTTC
CASSPGLSSYNEQFF
>TRBV12-5|.|TRBJ2-1|.
TGTGCTAGTGGTTCCCCTATCACCCACAATGAGCAGTTCTTC
CASGSPITHNEQFF